The 32 T cell receptor beta chains below were found in one sample sequenced in a study of CD4 T cells in relation to SARS-CoV-2 and coronaviruses. The data were produced by immunoSEQ multiplex PCR, yet TCRdb's version contains in-frame clones alone and is incomplete. This sample has roughly 18,000 clones, with 78% found just once. Their antigens are not known. Unexposed donor CD4+ T cells date from about 2011-2018, before the COVID-19 pandemic. CD4+ T cells were isolated from the cells after 10 days of culture. Source material: CD4+ T cells from PBMCs, cultured in vitro. All receptors come from a human donor in good health.

This chain links TRBV6-6 with TRBJ1-1; no definite D call. Germline assignment: CDR1 MNHNY and CDR2 SVGAGI (reference sequence). Trimming left V 7 bases short and J 0 bases short, with 12 bases between. This CDR3 comprises 14 residues. CDR3: CASISSYLNTEAFF. The DNA for the CDR3 is TGTGCCAGCATTAGCAGTTATCTGAACACTGAAGCTTTCTTT.

This clone has only one observation. The chain employs TRBV5-4 and TRBJ2-7, with no clear D. CDR1 is SGHNT, CDR2 YYREEE, per germline (reference sequence). CDR3 size: 14 residues. The V end was cut by 0 bases, the J end by 2 bases, with 9 bases between. The CDR3 coding sequence is TGTGCCAGCAGCTTGGAAGGAACTCCCTACGAGCAGTACTTC. The encoded protein is CASSLEGTPYEQYF.

The chain couples TRBV3-1 (or the pseudogene TRBV3-2) to TRBJ2-2; TRBD2 might be the D (6 bases). CDR3 length equals 16 residues. Between the trimmed V and J ends, which lost 4 bases and 3 bases, there was a span of 15 bases. Germline V gene data show CDR1 as LGHDT and CDR2 as YNNKEL (reference sequence). The CDR3 is CASSLPGTHYTGELFF. CDR3 nucleotides: TGTGCCAGCAGCCTTCCCGGGACTCATTACACCGGGGAGCTGTTTTTT.

The chain's CDR3 is CASRPAGAVYGYTF. In DNA, the CDR3 is TGTGCCAGCAGACCCGCGGGGGCCGTATATGGCTACACCTTC. The chain is built from TRBV28 and TRBJ1-2, with D perhaps matching TRBD1 (6 bases). The length of the CDR3 is 14 residues. Germline assignment: CDR1 MDHEN and CDR2 SYDVKM. Deletions cut 6 bases from V and 5 bases from J, with 16 bases between.

Judged by abundance, this clone is medium-sized. V usage is TRBV5-8 and J usage is TRBJ2-7; the match to TRBD2 covers 8 bases. The CDR3 runs 13 residues. Looked up from germline, CDR1 is SGHTS and CDR2 is YDEGEE. The ends lost 8 bases at V and 1 base at J; junction bases unmatched: 5. The DNA for the CDR3 is TGTGCCAGTAGACTAGCGCCGTCCTACGAGCAGTACTTC. Its translation: CASRLAPSYEQYF.

V is TRBV5-6 and J is TRBJ2-7, with 8 bases lining up with TRBD2. The J segment lost 5 bases and the V segment lost 2 bases, leaving 9 bases of the junction unmatched. Germline V gene lookup returns CDR1 SGHDT and CDR2 YYEEEE. The CDR3 sequence is 15 residues long. The DNA for the CDR3 is TGTGCCAGCAGCTTTCCGGGACTAGGCGTCGACGAGCAGTACTTC. As protein: CASSFPGLGVDEQYF.

CDR3 sequence: CASSREIREIQYF. CDR3 in DNA: TGTGCCAGCAGTAGAGAGATCCGGGAGATTCAGTACTTC. The J gene is TRBJ2-4, the V gene TRBV6-5, with TRBD2 as a possible D gene (6 bases). The CDR3 is made up of 13 amino acids. The V end lost 5 bases, the J end lost 10 bases, and 15 bases lay between the germline ends. Germline V gives CDR1 MNHEY, CDR2 SVGAGI.

V usage is TRBV6-4 and J usage is TRBJ2-3; the match to TRBD2 covers 12 bases. The CDR3 covers 15 residues. Per the germline V gene, CDR1 is MRHNA and CDR2 is SNTAGT. The ends lost 5 bases at V and 2 bases at J; junction bases unmatched: 2. In nucleotides, the CDR3 is TGTGCCAGCAGTCGGACTAGCGGGACCACAGATACGCAGTATTTT. Amino acids: CASSRTSGTTDTQYF.

The CDR3 region is CASSPLDGNEKLFF. The CDR3 DNA follows: TGTGCCAGTAGCCCTCTCGACGGGAATGAAAAACTGTTTTTT. V and J are TRBV19 and TRBJ1-4; D call uncertain. This CDR3 region has 14 residues. Trimming cost V 6 bases and J 5 bases, with 13 bases left between them. In germline, CDR1 is LNHDA, CDR2 SQIVND (reference sequence). Based on the CDR3 plus reference TRBV19 and TRBJ1-4, the full variable domain is DGGITQSPKYLFRKEGQNVTLSCEQNLNHDAMYWYRQDPGQGLRLIYYSQIVNDFQKGDIAEGYSVSREKKESFPLTVTSAQKNPTAFYLCASSPLDGNEKLFFGSGTQLSVL.

V gene TRBV5-8 combines with J gene TRBJ2-3; the D gene is possibly TRBD2 (6 bases). With 4 bases removed from V and 0 bases from J, the gap between germline ends came to 12 bases. Germline CDR1 SGHTS, CDR2 YDEGEE. This CDR3 has 15 amino acids. The CDR3 nucleotides are TGTGCCAGCAGCCCTGTGGGGGGAAGCACAGATACGCAGTATTTT. It specifies CASSPVGGSTDTQYF.

The chain employs TRBV2 and TRBJ1-1, with 7 bases identical to TRBD1. Per the germline V gene, CDR1 is SNHLY and CDR2 is FYNNEI. The CDR3 spans 15 residues. J lost 0 bases, V lost 6 bases, and 7 bases had no gene match. The CDR3 DNA reads TGTGCCAGCAGGGTCGGGACAGTTATGAACACTGAAGCTTTCTTT. Translation gives CASRVGTVMNTEAFF.

The rearrangement uses TRBV6-4 and TRBJ2-2; the match to TRBD2 covers 9 bases. The CDR3 is 16 residues long. V was clipped by 3 bases and J by 4 bases; unmatched bases: 6. The germline gives CDR1 MRHNA, CDR2 SNTAGT. The CDR3 region is CASSESLAGSTGELFF. DNA of the CDR3: TGTGCCAGCAGTGAGTCCCTAGCGGGAAGCACCGGGGAGCTGTTTTTT.

Only a few counts were recorded for this clone. The chain uses TRBV2 and TRBJ2-7, with D uncertain. With 1 base removed from V and 0 bases from J, the gap between germline ends came to 16 bases. The V gene's germline CDR1 is SNHLY and CDR2 FYNNEI. This CDR3 is 17 amino acids long. CDR3 nucleotides: TGTGCCAGCAGTGAAGGCTCTTTAAGTAAACTCTCCTACGAGCAGTACTTC. This sequence encodes CASSEGSLSKLSYEQYF.

This clone was recorded once. The chain carries TRBV2 and TRBJ2-3; TRBD1 might be the D (6 bases). V was clipped by 7 bases and J by 9 bases, with 14 bases between them. The length of the CDR3 is 12 residues. From germline, CDR1 is SNHLY and CDR2 FYNNEI. The CDR3 bases are TGTGCCAGCAATTCTGACAGGTCAACGCAGTATTTT. Translated: CASNSDRSTQYF.

V and J are TRBV10-1 and TRBJ1-1, with 7 positions matching TRBD1. CDR3 size: 13 residues. Germline CDR1 and CDR2: WNHNN and SYGVQD (reference sequence). V shed 8 bases, J shed 2 bases, and the junction held 5 bases outside the gene matches. The CDR3, as DNA: TGCGCCAGCCGACGGGACAGAAACACTGAAGCTTTCTTT. Translating it yields CASRRDRNTEAFF.

This clone was detected only a few times. V usage is TRBV29-1 and J usage is TRBJ2-7, with D possibly TRBD1 on 7 matching bases. The V end lost 7 bases, the J end lost 6 bases, and 16 bases lay between the germline ends. The germline CDR1 and CDR2 sequences are SQVTM and ANQGSEA. The CDR3 spans 12 residues. For the CDR3, the DNA is TGCAGCGGCCGACAGGGACTGAGCGAGCAGTACTTC. It specifies CSGRQGLSEQYF.

The chain recombines TRBV5-1 with TRBJ2-1; 8 bases line up with TRBD2. From germline, CDR1 is SGHRS and CDR2 YFSETQ. V shed 0 bases and J 5 bases; nucleotides not matched to a gene: 4. The CDR3 spans 15 residues. DNA of the CDR3: TGCGCCAGCAGCTTGGTCGGCGGGAGGAACAATGAGCAGTTCTTC. This translates into CASSLVGGRNNEQFF.

This chain joins TRBV27 and TRBJ2-1, with 7 bases fitting TRBD1. The CDR3 extends over 15 amino acids. In germline, CDR1 is MNHEY, CDR2 SMNVEV (reference sequence). The V and J ends lost 5 bases and 0 bases, in that order; junction bases with no gene match: 4. The CDR3 here is CASSRGLSSYNEQFF. In nucleotides, the CDR3 is TGTGCCAGCAGTAGGGGGCTGAGCTCCTACAATGAGCAGTTCTTC.

The chain combines TRBV11-2 with TRBJ2-1; 9 bases fit TRBD2. This CDR3 contains 15 residues. Germline CDR1 reads SGHAT; CDR2 reads FQNNGV. Trimming cost V 4 bases and J 7 bases; bases outside gene matches: 8. The CDR3 bases are TGTGCCAGCAGCTCGGGACTAGCCTCCGGGAATGAGCAGTTCTTC. This sequence encodes CASSSGLASGNEQFF.

CDR3 sequence: CASSITPGLYGYTF. CDR3 in DNA: TGTGCCAGTAGTATCACGCCAGGGCTCTATGGCTACACCTTC. This chain links TRBV19 with TRBJ1-2; the D gene is possibly TRBD1 (5 bases). The CDR3 extends over 14 amino acids. Germline V gene sequence: CDR1 LNHDA, CDR2 SQIVND (reference sequence). With 3 bases removed from V and 4 bases from J, the gap between germline ends came to 12 bases.

The chain uses TRBV9 and TRBJ2-2, with D perhaps TRBD1 (5 bases). CDR3 length: 14 residues. Germline CDR1 SGDLS, CDR2 YYNGEE. The V and J ends lost 3 bases and 7 bases respectively, with 13 bases between them. The CDR3 spells CASSALGAGGELFF. The CDR3 DNA is TGTGCCAGCAGCGCGCTAGGGGCTGGCGGGGAGCTGTTTTTT.

The gene calls are TRBV30 and TRBJ1-5; a possible D gene is TRBD1 (6 bases). V lost 1 base, J lost 3 bases, and 7 bases lay in between. Germline V gene sequence: CDR1 GTSNPN, CDR2 SVGIG (reference sequence). The CDR3 extends over 13 amino acids. In nucleotides, the CDR3 is TGTGCCTGGAGTGGACAGGACAATCAGCCCCAGCATTTT. Translated: CAWSGQDNQPQHF.

This clone ranks as medium-sized. V usage is TRBV4-2 and J usage is TRBJ2-7, with 7 bases lining up with TRBD1. Germline-derived CDR1 and CDR2 are LGHNA and YNFKEQ. Unmatched junction bases numbered 7, after V lost 2 bases and J lost 3 bases. The length of the CDR3 is 15 residues. The DNA for the CDR3 is TGTGCCAGCAGCCAATCCCATCGGGACAGCTACGAGCAGTACTTC. Translation gives CASSQSHRDSYEQYF.

The chain joins TRBV5-4 to TRBJ2-5, with 14 bases matching TRBD2. V dropped 4 bases and J dropped 2; count of bases not matched to a gene: 7. From germline, CDR1 is SGHNT and CDR2 YYREEE (reference sequence). The CDR3 has 17 amino acids. CDR3 coding DNA: TGTGCCAGCAGCCACGGACTAGCGGGAGGCGGGCAAGAGACCCAGTACTTC. Translated, it gives CASSHGLAGGGQETQYF. Variable domain in full (rest from reference TRBV5-4 and TRBJ2-5): ETGVTQSPTHLIKTRGQQVTLRCSSQSGHNTVSWYQQALGQGPQFIFQYYREEENGRGNFPPRFSGLQFPNYSSELNVNALELDDSALYLCASSHGLAGGGQETQYFGPGTRLLVL.

The genes are TRBV23-1 and TRBJ2-3; perhaps TRBD2 as D (6 bases). TRBV23-1 is flagged as an ORF with uncertain function. This CDR3 contains 16 residues. Trimming took 8 bases from V and 3 from J, leaving 21 bases between them. In DNA form, the CDR3 reads TGCGCCAGCCCAAAGCGGGCCAGGAGGGTTACAGATACGCAGTATTTT. Protein product: CASPKRARRVTDTQYF.

This chain links TRBV11-2 with TRBJ2-7; 7 nucleotides align to TRBD1. V trimming: 2 bases; J trimming: 2 bases; junction bases outside the gene matches: 3. Per the germline V gene, CDR1 is SGHAT and CDR2 is FQNNGV. This CDR3 spans 14 amino acids. DNA for the CDR3: TGTGCCAGCAGCTTAAGCAGGGGGACCTACGAGCAGTACTTC. It codes for CASSLSRGTYEQYF.

This chain joins TRBV3-1 (or the pseudogene TRBV3-2) and TRBJ1-1; 8 bases line up with TRBD1. With V trimmed by 4 bases and J by 0 bases, 1 base remained unmatched. The germline gives CDR1 LGHDT, CDR2 YNNKEL (reference sequence). The CDR3 has 14 amino acids. CDR3 DNA: TGTGCCAGCAGCCGGGGACAGGTGAACACTGAAGCTTTCTTT. Translation gives CASSRGQVNTEAFF.

The CDR3 sequence: CASREGARNEQFF. CDR3 coding DNA: TGTGCCAGCAGGGAGGGGGCACGGAATGAGCAGTTCTTC. The chain carries TRBV6-5 and TRBJ2-1, with D possibly TRBD1 on 7 matching bases. V was trimmed by 6 bases and J by 7 bases, leaving 13 bases between them. This CDR3 has 13 amino acids. CDR1 is MNHEY and CDR2 is SVGAGI in the germline V gene.

The chain is built from TRBV6-1 and TRBJ1-4, with 7 bases that match TRBD1. The CDR3 is made up of 16 amino acids. The germline CDR1 and CDR2 sequences are MNHNS and SASEGT. V shed 3 bases, J shed 0 bases, and the junction held 4 bases outside the gene matches. CDR3 DNA sequence: TGTGCCAGCAGTGAGACAGGGATTGCAACTAATGAAAAACTGTTTTTT. Protein sequence: CASSETGIATNEKLFF.

CDR3 bases: TGTGCCAGTAGTATAGGAAACCCGTCTGAAGCTTTCTTT. Protein: CASSIGNPSEAFF. This rearrangement joins TRBV19 to TRBJ1-1; no definite D call. Germline lookup yields CDR1 LNHDA and CDR2 SQIVND (reference sequence). Trimming took off 1 base at V and 6 bases at J, with 9 bases between the two ends. This CDR3 is 13 amino acids long.

The V gene is TRBV5-1, the J gene TRBJ1-2, with D unresolved. Germline CDR1 SGHRS, CDR2 YFSETQ. Trimming shortened V by 6 bases and J by 2 bases, and 17 bases separated the two germline ends. The CDR3 length is 15 residues. This CDR3 is CASKQEAGSNYGYTF. The CDR3 DNA reads as TGCGCCAGCAAACAAGAAGCCGGGAGCAACTATGGCTACACCTTC. Looking up the rest from reference TRBV5-1 and TRBJ1-2 gives the full variable domain: KAGVTQTPRYLIKTRGQQVTLSCSPISGHRSVSWYQQTPGQGLQFLFEYFSETQRNKGNFPGRFSGRQFSNSRSEMNVSTLELGDSALYLCASKQEAGSNYGYTFGSGTRLTVV.

V usage is TRBV7-9 and J usage is TRBJ1-1, with TRBD1 as a possible D gene (6 bases). The CDR3 covers 15 residues. Germline values: CDR1 SEHNR, CDR2 FQNEAQ (reference sequence). The ends were cut back, 3 bases at V and 6 bases at J, with 17 bases in the middle. CDR3 bases: TGTGCCAGCAGCTTCAGTGGTAACAGGGCGGCTGAAGCTTTCTTT. The encoded protein is CASSFSGNRAAEAFF.